Shown below are 17 T cell receptor beta chains from a single sample sequenced in a study of shared clonotypes between healthy human individuals. The repertoire was sequenced with immunoSEQ multiplex PCR; TCRdb's copy has only in-frame clones and lacks some. The table lists 1.4 million or so clones, just under 99% of them singletons. The sample taken for sequencing was naive CD4+ T cells sorted from blood. Subset of the sample: CD45RA+ positively selected. The receptors were sampled from a man younger than 40 in good health.

The chain is built from TRBV27 and TRBJ2-2, with 8 nucleotides matching TRBD2. V was pared by 6 bases and J by 7 bases, with 7 bases of the junction left unmatched. CDR1 MNHEY and CDR2 SMNVEV come from the germline V gene (reference sequence). The CDR3 is made up of 14 amino acids. CDR3 sequence reads: CASRSGSSGGELFF. CDR3 sequence (DNA): TGTGCCAGCAGGAGCGGGAGCTCCGGCGGGGAGCTGTTTTTT.

The chain couples TRBV6-6 to TRBJ2-4; possible D gene TRBD1, 5 bases. The V and J ends lost 5 bases and 4 bases respectively, with 15 bases between them. From germline, CDR1 is MNHNY and CDR2 SVGAGI (reference sequence). The CDR3 has 15 residues. CDR3 bases: TGTGCCAGCAGTGACAGCCTATTCGAAAAAAACATTCAGTACTTC. Translating it yields CASSDSLFEKNIQYF.

The chain couples TRBV9 to TRBJ2-1; TRBD1 or TRBD2 may be the D gene (5 bases each). The CDR3 contains 18 residues. V was cut by 0 bases and J by 0 bases, with 16 bases left in between. Germline V gene sequence: CDR1 SGDLS, CDR2 YYNGEE. The CDR3 coding sequence is TGTGCCAGCAGCGTAGTTGGGGTGGGGGTTAGCTCCTACAATGAGCAGTTCTTC. Translating it yields CASSVVGVGVSSYNEQFF.

This rearrangement joins TRBV7-6 to TRBJ2-1, with 9 nucleotides matching TRBD2. This CDR3 has 15 amino acids. Germline V gives CDR1 SGHVS, CDR2 FNYEAQ. V dropped 5 bases and J dropped 4; count of bases not matched to a gene: 6. The CDR3 DNA reads TGTGCCAGCAGCCTTAGCGGGAGTATATACAATGAGCAGTTCTTC. Its translation is CASSLSGSIYNEQFF.

V and J are TRBV23-1 and TRBJ1-2, with 8 nucleotides matching TRBD1. TRBV23-1 is noted as an ORF with a role that remains uncertain. CDR3 length: 13 residues. The junction had 2 bases not matched to a gene; V was cut back by 4 bases and J by 4 bases. CDR3 nucleotides: TGCGCCAGCAGTCCAGGGGGCGGCTATGGCTACACCTTC. This translates into CASSPGGGYGYTF.

This rearrangement joins TRBV18 to TRBJ2-1, with D hard to call. The germline V and J ends were trimmed by 2 bases and 3 bases, with 20 bases remaining between them. The V gene's germline CDR1 is KGHSH and CDR2 LQKENI. This CDR3 is built from 18 residues. CDR3 DNA: TGTGCCAGCTCACCAAGGATATCGGCTAACCCCCTCTACAATGAGCAGTTCTTC. Protein product: CASSPRISANPLYNEQFF.

V is TRBV18 and J is TRBJ1-2; a possible D gene is TRBD1 (5 bases). The CDR3 is 15 residues long. Germline V CDR1 and CDR2: KGHSH, LQKENI. V lost 6 bases and J 2 bases, leaving 16 bases between the germline ends. The CDR3 DNA sequence: TGTGCCAGCTCCGAAGGAGCAGGGAGAAACTATGGCTACACCTTC. Amino acids: CASSEGAGRNYGYTF.

The chain recombines TRBV28 with TRBJ1-2, with 8 bases lining up with TRBD1. Germline V CDR1 and CDR2: MDHEN, SYDVKM. Losses at the gene ends were 4 bases for V and 3 bases for J; bases not matched to a gene: 7. The CDR3 loop spans 15 amino acids. CDR3 sequence reads: CASSSTGEIHYGYTF. The DNA for the CDR3 is TGTGCCAGCAGTTCGACAGGGGAAATCCACTATGGCTACACCTTC.

The V call is TRBV7-3, the J call TRBJ2-7; 9 nucleotides agree with TRBD1. The CDR3 spans 15 residues. Trimming took 5 bases from V and 4 from J; bases not matched to a gene: 9. Germline V lookup: CDR1 SGHTA, CDR2 FQGTGA. CDR3 protein: CASSTGPTGGYEQYF. The CDR3 nucleotides are TGTGCCAGCAGCACGGGACCGACAGGGGGTTACGAGCAGTACTTC. The variable domain in full, completed from reference TRBV7-3 and TRBJ2-7, reads GAGVSQTPSNKVTEKGKYVELRCDPISGHTALYWYRQSLGQGPEFLIYFQGTGAADDSGLPNDRFFAVRPEGSVSTLKIQRTERGDSAVYLCASSTGPTGGYEQYFGPGTRLTVT.

The J gene is TRBJ2-1, the V gene TRBV29-1, with 14 bases aligning to TRBD2. Looked up from germline, CDR1 is SQVTM and CDR2 is ANQGSEA. The length of the CDR3 is 14 residues. The V and J ends lost 6 bases and 7 bases, in that order; junction bases with no gene match: 5. The CDR3 protein is CSVKGLAGENEQFF. CDR3 nucleotides: TGCAGCGTGAAGGGACTAGCGGGAGAGAATGAGCAGTTCTTC.

The CDR3 region has the DNA TGTGCCAGCAGTTTATTCTTGAGTCTGCCCCAGGAGAATGAGCAGTTCTTC. It translates to CASSLFLSLPQENEQFF. The chain is built from TRBV28 and TRBJ2-1; no definite D call. Germline V gene lookup returns CDR1 MDHEN and CDR2 SYDVKM. V gave up 1 base and J gave up 7 bases, with 20 bases separating them. The CDR3 is made up of 17 amino acids. Complete variable domain (other parts from reference TRBV28 and TRBJ2-1): DVKVTQSSRYLVKRTGEKVFLECVQDMDHENMFWYRQDPGLGLRLIYFSYDVKMKEKGDIPEGYSVSREKKERFSLILESASTNQTSMYLCASSLFLSLPQENEQFFGPGTRLTVL.

The chain uses TRBV10-3 and TRBJ1-5, with D possibly matching TRBD1 (5 bases). V lost 3 bases and J 3 bases, leaving 9 bases between the germline ends. The germline V gene has CDR1 ENHRY and CDR2 SYGVKD. The CDR3 runs 14 residues. CDR3 protein: CAISDGRDNQPQHF. The CDR3 DNA follows: TGTGCCATCAGTGACGGCAGGGACAATCAGCCCCAGCATTTT.

The V and J genes are TRBV5-1 and TRBJ2-7; 10 nucleotides agree with TRBD1. The CDR3 runs to 15 residues. Germline trimming cut 5 bases from V and 5 bases from J; bases unmatched to any gene: 10. Germline V lookup: CDR1 SGHRS, CDR2 YFSETQ. The CDR3 bases are TGCGCCAGCAGACCTGATCCCGGACAGGGGGACGAGCAGTACTTC. It is translated as CASRPDPGQGDEQYF.

This chain uses TRBV2 with TRBJ2-5; 7 bases fit TRBD1. Germline V lookup: CDR1 SNHLY, CDR2 FYNNEI. There are 16 residues in the CDR3. Trimming took 7 bases from V and 3 from J; bases not matched to a gene: 14. The CDR3 loop is CASTEPQGRGKETQYF. The CDR3 DNA reads as TGTGCCAGCACCGAACCACAGGGGAGAGGAAAAGAGACCCAGTACTTC.

As for this clone: The germline gene is not matched at one end of the junction; a read error may be the cause. The chain uses TRBV18 and TRBJ2-5; D remains unclear. Germline V lookup: CDR1 KGHSH, CDR2 LQKENI. This CDR3 region has 12 residues. The CDR3 spells CASAPAEETQYF. Here the CDR3 DNA reads TGTGCCAGCGCACCCGCTGAAGAGACCCAGTACTTC.

The rearrangement uses TRBV28 and TRBJ2-3, with 7 bases fitting TRBD1. Trimming cost V 5 bases and J 1 base; bases outside gene matches: 9. Germline V CDR1 and CDR2: MDHEN, SYDVKM. The CDR3 length is 16 residues. For the CDR3, the DNA is TGTGCCAGCAGTGCAAATAAGGGGGCCGGCACAGATACGCAGTATTTT. Its protein product is CASSANKGAGTDTQYF.

The chain is built from TRBV28 and TRBJ2-7; 10 bases match TRBD2. This CDR3 is 19 amino acids long. V was clipped by 6 bases and J by 3 bases; unmatched bases: 20. CDR1 MDHEN and CDR2 SYDVKM come from the germline V gene. CDR3 coding DNA: TGTGCCAGCAGGACGCTAGCGGGAGCCTTTCGGGCCGCCTACTACGAGCAGTACTTC. Amino acid sequence: CASRTLAGAFRAAYYEQYF.